Presented here are 6 T cell receptor beta chains from one specimen sequenced in a study of blood T cells in healthy people across ages. Then a second PCR, running roughly 7 to 11 cycles, was carried out with a sample-barcoded 5' primer and a J-beta primer mix. TCRdb ran MiXCR on the 5' RACE reads and lists one entry per CDR3 protein. The sample holds 750,000 or so distinct CDR3 sequences, 20% to 30% seen once. This sample was also put to use in a study of T cells of mothers and their children.

The sequencing sample was made of blood. Every receptor here comes from a boy between 10 and 17 years old in good health.

This clonotype has more than one count but fewer than ten. The rearrangement uses TRBV7-6 and TRBJ2-5, with 14 bases that match TRBD2. V was clipped by 6 bases and J by 5 bases; unmatched bases: 11. CDR1 and CDR2 (germline): SGHVS, FNYEAQ. This CDR3 comprises 17 residues. The CDR3 reads CASSQTSGRAPPETQYF. CDR3 bases: TGTGCCAGCAGTCAGACTAGCGGGAGGGCCCCCCCGGAGACCCAGTACTTC.

This clonotype was picked up one time. The rearrangement uses TRBV6-6 and TRBJ1-1; D is unresolved. The CDR3 has 12 amino acids. V lost 7 bases to trimming and J lost 2 bases, with 8 bases between them. Germline CDR1 MNHNY, CDR2 SVGAGI (reference sequence). The DNA for the CDR3 is TGTGCCAGCACCGTCTTAAACACTGAAGCTTTCTTT. Translation gives CASTVLNTEAFF.

This clonotype came up a few times. This may come from a read error, since a much larger clone is one base off. The chain couples TRBV2 to TRBJ2-7; maybe TRBD2 (6 bases). The CDR3 contains 13 residues. In germline, CDR1 is SNHLY, CDR2 FYNNEI. The DNA for the CDR3 is TGTGCCAGCAGTGAACGACGCGGCGGGGAGCAGCTCTTC. The encoded protein is CASSERRGGEQLF.

There are a few counts of this clonotype. V usage is TRBV14 and J usage is TRBJ2-2; D is ambiguous. Germline lookup yields CDR1 SGHDN and CDR2 FVKESK. Trimming stripped 4 bases from V and 8 bases from J, with 8 bases between. There are 12 residues in the CDR3. CDR3 DNA sequence: TGTGCCAGCAGCCTGAGACTGGGGGAGCTGTTTTTT. This translates into CASSLRLGELFF.

This clonotype was picked up one time. The chain uses TRBV5-1 and TRBJ1-4; 8 bases are a match to TRBD1. V dropped 3 bases and J dropped 2; count of bases not matched to a gene: 3. Looked up from germline, CDR1 is SGHRS and CDR2 is YFSETQ. This CDR3 contains 15 residues. The CDR3 here is CASSYDRGTNEKLFF. CDR3 in DNA: TGCGCCAGCAGCTATGACAGGGGTACTAATGAAAAACTGTTTTTT. The full variable domain, rest sourced from reference TRBV5-1 and TRBJ1-4, is KAGVTQTPRYLIKTRGQQVTLSCSPISGHRSVSWYQQTPGQGLQFLFEYFSETQRNKGNFPGRFSGRQFSNSRSEMNVSTLELGDSALYLCASSYDRGTNEKLFFGSGTQLSVL.

This CDR3 is CSARPRTARQETQYF. DNA of the CDR3: TGCAGTGCTAGGCCCCGCACGGCACGACAAGAGACCCAGTACTTC. This sequence joins TRBV20-1 and TRBJ2-5, with D uncertain. CDR1 and CDR2 (germline): DFQATT, SNEGSKA (reference sequence). The CDR3 has 15 residues. The V end was cut by 3 bases, the J end by 2 bases, with 16 bases between.